This passage covers 21 T cell receptor beta chains from one sample sequenced in a study of blood T cell repertoires in COVID-19 (dated by TCRdb to 2020 to 2021). The library was prepared using the immunoSEQ multiplex PCR assay. TCRdb's version of the immuneACCESS table is confined to in-frame rearrangements and falls short of the full clone set. An unresolved V gene accounts for under half of the shortfall where checked; the remainder is of unknown origin. The sample includes 120,000 or so clones, with roughly 80% observed a single time. The top ten constitute 2% to 3% of the sample. What was sequenced was peripheral blood. These receptors were taken from a man aged 50-60 years with acute or convalescent COVID-19.

The V and J genes are TRBV19 and TRBJ1-5; 9 nucleotides align to TRBD1. Losses at the gene ends were 6 bases for V and 5 bases for J; bases not matched to a gene: 8. Germline V lookup: CDR1 LNHDA, CDR2 SQIVND (reference sequence). The CDR3 covers 15 residues. The CDR3 loop reads CASSVRDRDDQPQHF. As DNA, the CDR3 is TGTGCCAGTAGCGTTCGGGACAGGGACGATCAGCCCCAGCATTTT.

V usage is TRBV29-1 and J usage is TRBJ1-2; D ambiguous. The CDR3 sequence is 14 residues long. CDR1 is SQVTM and CDR2 is ANQGSEA in the germline V gene. V was trimmed by 6 bases and J by 5 bases, leaving 19 bases between them. CDR3 sequence reads: CSVENTGSGYGYTF. CDR3 coding DNA: TGCAGCGTCGAAAATACCGGGAGTGGATATGGCTACACCTTC.

The V call is TRBV7-9, the J call TRBJ1-1; 12 bases are shared with TRBD1. The CDR3 runs to 16 residues. Germline assignment: CDR1 SEHNR and CDR2 FQNEAQ (reference sequence). With V trimmed by 3 bases and J by 5 bases, 7 bases remained unmatched. The CDR3 DNA is TGTGCCAGCAGCTTGGGACAGGGGGCGATTGGGACTGAAGCTTTCTTT. As protein: CASSLGQGAIGTEAFF. The full variable domain, rest sourced from reference TRBV7-9 and TRBJ1-1, is DTGVSQNPRHKITKRGQNVTFRCDPISEHNRLYWYRQTLGQGPEFLTYFQNEAQLEKSRLLSDRFSAERPKGSFSTLEIQRTEQGDSAMYLCASSLGQGAIGTEAFFGQGTRLTVV.

V is TRBV4-1 and J is TRBJ2-7; TRBD1 is a possible D gene (6 bases). The ends were cut back, 3 bases at V and 1 base at J, with 10 bases in the middle. Germline V gene data show CDR1 as MGHRA and CDR2 as YSYEKL. This CDR3 has 14 residues. CDR3 in DNA: TGCGCCAGCAGCCATGCCAGGGGATCCTACGAGCAGTACTTC. This gives the protein CASSHARGSYEQYF.

The V gene is TRBV24-1, the J gene TRBJ2-3; possibly TRBD1 for D (6 bases). The CDR3 runs to 16 residues. Trimming removed 3 bases from V and 2 bases from J, with 14 bases in between. Germline CDR1 and CDR2: KGHDR and SFDVKD. The CDR3 here is CATSDLSTGSTDTQYF. The CDR3 coding sequence is TGTGCCACCAGTGATCTATCGACAGGATCCACAGATACGCAGTATTTT.

The V gene is TRBV7-8, the J gene TRBJ1-5, with no clear D. Germline V gene sequence: CDR1 SGHVS, CDR2 FQNEAQ. This CDR3 contains 14 residues. The V gene lost 5 bases and the J gene lost 4 bases, with 12 bases spanning the gap. CDR3 residues: CASSADTLNQPQHF. DNA for the CDR3: TGTGCCAGCAGCGCCGACACTCTAAATCAGCCCCAGCATTTT.

Comments on this clone: Other DNA sequences of this sample code for an identical CDR3. This chain uses TRBV29-1 with TRBJ2-7, with 11 nucleotides matching TRBD1. The CDR3 contains 13 residues. CDR1 and CDR2 (germline): SQVTM, ANQGSEA. Trimming at V came to 7 bases and at J to 2 bases, leaving 4 bases not matched to a gene. CDR3 bases: TGCAGCGCGACGGGACAGGGGGCCTACGAGCAGTACTTC. It codes for CSATGQGAYEQYF.

V is TRBV4-1 and J is TRBJ1-1; 10 bases match TRBD1. The CDR3 is 17 amino acids. The germline CDR1 and CDR2 sequences are MGHRA and YSYEKL. Trimming cost V 6 bases and J 1 base; bases outside gene matches: 11. CDR3 protein: CASRTGTGASRNTEAFF. As DNA, the CDR3 is TGCGCCAGCAGAACCGGGACAGGGGCCTCACGGAACACTGAAGCTTTCTTT.

This clone was recorded many times. The gene calls are TRBV6-4 and TRBJ2-2; 7 bases align to TRBD1. Germline CDR1 MRHNA, CDR2 SNTAGT. The CDR3 consists of 15 residues. J gave up 3 bases and V 3 bases, and 4 bases lay outside the gene matches. CDR3 region: CASSEGGWDTGELFF. The DNA for the CDR3 is TGTGCCAGCAGTGAAGGGGGCTGGGACACCGGGGAGCTGTTTTTT.

The rearrangement uses TRBV7-6 and TRBJ2-7; 9 bases match TRBD2. This CDR3 is 16 amino acids long. V trimming: 5 bases; J trimming: 2 bases; junction bases outside the gene matches: 10. CDR1 is SGHVS and CDR2 is FNYEAQ in the germline V gene. Written as DNA, the CDR3 is TGTGCCAGCAGCCCCCTGACGCCTAGCGGGGCCTACGAGCAGTACTTC. Translating it yields CASSPLTPSGAYEQYF.

This chain joins TRBV5-1 and TRBJ2-1; tentatively, D is TRBD2 (5 bases). This CDR3 region has 14 residues. Per germline, CDR1 SGHRS and CDR2 YFSETQ. V dropped 1 base and J dropped 7 bases, with 12 bases sitting between them. The chain's CDR3 is CASSLIASLNEQFF. CDR3 nucleotide sequence: TGCGCCAGCAGCTTGATAGCGAGTTTGAATGAGCAGTTCTTC.

The chain uses TRBV5-6 and TRBJ1-2; 9 nucleotides agree with TRBD1. The CDR3 sequence is 15 residues long. In germline, CDR1 is SGHDT, CDR2 YYEEEE. Trimming cost V 4 bases and J 4 bases; bases outside gene matches: 8. CDR3 sequence (DNA): TGTGCCAGCAGCCCGCCGGGGACAGGGACCTATGGCTACACCTTC. As protein: CASSPPGTGTYGYTF.

The rearrangement links TRBV5-1 to TRBJ1-3; D is perhaps TRBD1 (5 bases). Germline V gene data show CDR1 as SGHRS and CDR2 as YFSETQ. V lost 0 bases and J 0 bases, leaving 7 bases between the germline ends. There are 15 residues in the CDR3. The CDR3 sequence: CASSLATASGNTIYF. The CDR3 DNA reads TGCGCCAGCAGCTTGGCGACAGCCTCTGGAAACACCATATATTTT.

The CDR3 nucleotides read TGCGCCAGCAGTCCTAATACAATACAGGGCGGTCAGCGGGGAGCTTTCTTT. This gives the protein CASSPNTIQGGQRGAFF. The chain is built from TRBV5-1 and TRBJ1-1; D is possibly TRBD1 (6 bases). V lost 5 bases, J lost 10 bases, and 30 bases lay in between. In germline, CDR1 is SGHRS, CDR2 YFSETQ. The length of the CDR3 is 17 residues. Together with reference TRBV5-1 and TRBJ1-1, the CDR3 gives the full variable domain: KAGVTQTPRYLIKTRGQQVTLSCSPISGHRSVSWYQQTPGQGLQFLFEYFSETQRNKGNFPGRFSGRQFSNSRSEMNVSTLELGDSALYLCASSPNTIQGGQRGAFFGQGTRLTVV.

This chain connects TRBV4-1 to TRBJ2-7; 13 nucleotides match TRBD2. From germline, CDR1 is MGHRA and CDR2 YSYEKL. CDR3 length: 16 residues. The V segment lost 4 bases and the J segment 2 bases; nucleotides outside the gene matches: 5. The CDR3 protein is CASSPIGTSGTYEQYF. The CDR3 bases are TGCGCCAGCAGCCCCATTGGGACTAGCGGGACCTACGAGCAGTACTTC.

The rearrangement links TRBV27 to TRBJ1-2, with 7 bases lining up with TRBD1. The CDR3 loop spans 15 amino acids. CDR1 MNHEY and CDR2 SMNVEV come from the germline V gene (reference sequence). V shed 0 bases, J shed 2 bases, and the junction held 3 bases outside the gene matches. CDR3 DNA: TGTGCCAGCAGTTTATCAGCAGGGGGGAACTATGGCTACACCTTC. Translated, it gives CASSLSAGGNYGYTF.

J is TRBJ1-1 and V is TRBV28, with TRBD1 as a possible D gene (5 bases). Trimming pared 3 bases from V and 5 bases from J, leaving 10 bases between. Germline V gene data show CDR1 as MDHEN and CDR2 as SYDVKM. The CDR3 spans 13 residues. CDR3 nucleotide sequence: TGTGCCAGCAGTTTGGATCCAGGGACTGAAGCTTTCTTT. Its protein is CASSLDPGTEAFF.

The J gene is TRBJ2-7, the V gene TRBV28; D is uncertain. Germline assignment: CDR1 MDHEN and CDR2 SYDVKM. V shed 6 bases and J shed 6 bases, with 9 bases lying between them. The CDR3 totals 11 residues. The CDR3 DNA is TGTGCCAGCAGCCCCATGTCCGAGCAGTACTTC. As protein: CASSPMSEQYF. Filled out from reference TRBV28 and TRBJ2-7, the complete variable domain reads DVKVTQSSRYLVKRTGEKVFLECVQDMDHENMFWYRQDPGLGLRLIYFSYDVKMKEKGDIPEGYSVSREKKERFSLILESASTNQTSMYLCASSPMSEQYFGPGTRLTVT.

In nucleotides, the CDR3 is TGTGCCAGCAGTCGGACAGGGACCGGGGCCAACGTCCTGACTTTC. It encodes CASSRTGTGANVLTF. This chain connects TRBV5-8 to TRBJ2-6, with TRBD1 identical over 8 bases. The CDR3 has 15 amino acids. V shed 5 bases and J 4 bases; nucleotides not matched to a gene: 5. Germline loops: CDR1 SGHTS, CDR2 YDEGEE.

In its sample, this clone was seen a few times. The chain is built from TRBV7-9 and TRBJ1-3; D is ambiguous. The CDR3 totals 15 residues. The germline gives CDR1 SEHNR, CDR2 FQNEAQ (reference sequence). V gave up 1 base and J gave up 4 bases, with 11 bases separating them. The CDR3 loop reads CASSLGGVYGNTIYF. The CDR3 DNA sequence: TGTGCCAGCAGCTTAGGGGGAGTCTACGGAAACACCATATATTTT.

The J gene is TRBJ2-1, the V gene TRBV3-1 (or the pseudogene TRBV3-2); 10 positions match TRBD2. This CDR3 has 16 amino acids. V shed 1 base and J 9 bases; nucleotides not matched to a gene: 9. Per the germline V gene, CDR1 is LGHDT and CDR2 is YNNKEL (reference sequence). The CDR3: CASSQGGTSVGSEQFF. The CDR3, as DNA: TGTGCCAGCAGCCAAGGGGGGACTAGCGTGGGAAGTGAGCAGTTCTTC.